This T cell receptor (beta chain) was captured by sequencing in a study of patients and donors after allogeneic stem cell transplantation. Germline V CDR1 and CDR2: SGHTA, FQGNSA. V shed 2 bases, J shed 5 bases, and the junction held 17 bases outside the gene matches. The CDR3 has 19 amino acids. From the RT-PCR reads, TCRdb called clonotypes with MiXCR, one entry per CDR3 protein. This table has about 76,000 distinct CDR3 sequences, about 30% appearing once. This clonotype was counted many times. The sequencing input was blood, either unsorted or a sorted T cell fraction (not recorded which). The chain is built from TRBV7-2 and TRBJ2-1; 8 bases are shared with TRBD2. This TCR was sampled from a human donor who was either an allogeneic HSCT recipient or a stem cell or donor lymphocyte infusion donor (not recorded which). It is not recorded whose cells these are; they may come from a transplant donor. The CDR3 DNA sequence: TGTGCCAGCAGCTTACTTCGGAGTAGCGGGACTAGTGGTAACAATGAGCAGTTCTTC. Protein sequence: CASSLLRSSGTSGNNEQFF.